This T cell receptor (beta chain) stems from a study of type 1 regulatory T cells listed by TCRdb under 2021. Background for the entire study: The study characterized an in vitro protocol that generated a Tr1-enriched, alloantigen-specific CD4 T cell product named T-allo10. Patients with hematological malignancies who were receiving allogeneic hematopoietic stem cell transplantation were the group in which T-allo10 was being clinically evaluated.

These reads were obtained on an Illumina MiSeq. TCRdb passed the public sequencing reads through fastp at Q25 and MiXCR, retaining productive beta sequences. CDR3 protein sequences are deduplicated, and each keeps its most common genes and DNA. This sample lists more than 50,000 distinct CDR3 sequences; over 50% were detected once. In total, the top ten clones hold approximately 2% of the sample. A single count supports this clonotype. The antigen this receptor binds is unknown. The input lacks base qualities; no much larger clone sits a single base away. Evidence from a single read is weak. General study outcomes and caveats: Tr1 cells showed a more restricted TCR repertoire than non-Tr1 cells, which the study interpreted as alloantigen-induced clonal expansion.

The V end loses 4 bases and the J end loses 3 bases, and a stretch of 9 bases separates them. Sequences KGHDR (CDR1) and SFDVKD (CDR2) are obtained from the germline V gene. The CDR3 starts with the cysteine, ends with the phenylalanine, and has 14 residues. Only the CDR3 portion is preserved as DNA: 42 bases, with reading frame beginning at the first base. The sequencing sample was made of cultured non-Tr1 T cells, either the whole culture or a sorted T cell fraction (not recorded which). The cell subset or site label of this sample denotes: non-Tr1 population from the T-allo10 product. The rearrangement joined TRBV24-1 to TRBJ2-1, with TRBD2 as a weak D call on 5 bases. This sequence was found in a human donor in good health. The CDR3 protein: CATSDTGFYNEQFF. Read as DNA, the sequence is TGTGCCACCAGTGACACGGGGTTCTACAATGAGCAGTTCTTC.